Given below is one T cell receptor (beta chain) in context. As yet, its antigen is unknown. Donors likely had unrecorded immune exposures despite being nominally healthy when sampled. Germline V CDR1 and CDR2: MNHEY, SMNVEV (reference sequence). The V end lost 6 bases, the J end lost 5 bases, and 17 bases lay between the germline ends. The CDR3 length is 15 residues. This sample was taken from a study of cytomegalovirus exposure and HLA in healthy donors. Vbeta (60) and Jbeta (13) primers were used in the PCR. The protocol was immunoSEQ multiplex PCR, while the TCRdb copy is restricted to in-frame clones and leaves out a portion. The sample consists of about 83,000 clones, around 70% of them appearing once. Overall study results and limits: A later analysis showed HLA-associated TCR beta chains outstripping equally common others in clonal expansion.

The chain employs TRBV27 and TRBJ2-1; weak D call: TRBD2 (6 bases). The sequenced sample consisted of PBMCs. The sequence was collected from a man between 60 and 75 years old in good health and CMV-seronegative. CDR3: CASRPGTGLNNEQFF. As DNA, the CDR3 is TGTGCCAGCAGGCCGGGCACGGGACTGAACAATGAGCAGTTCTTC.